These T cell receptor beta chains were read from a single sample in a study of shared clonotypes between healthy human individuals. The assay was immunoSEQ multiplex PCR, and TCRdb's table has in-frame clones only and misses some. The data contain roughly 1.5 million clones, 95% to 99% of them singletons. Sequencing input: naive CD4+ T cells sorted from blood. These receptors were obtained from a man aged 30 to 39 in good health. Both conserved end residues are part of each CDR3. Fields, in order: V gene, J gene, CDR3 protein.

V gene: TRBV9
J gene: TRBJ2-7
CDR3 protein: CASSAQMIPGEQYF

V gene: TRBV4-1
J gene: TRBJ1-2
CDR3 protein: CASSQEVPAIYGYTF

V gene: TRBV5-4
J gene: TRBJ2-3
CDR3 protein: CASIRSGSNPPDTQYF

V gene: TRBV15
J gene: TRBJ1-2
CDR3 protein: CATSLRRVANYGYTF

V gene: TRBV5-4
J gene: TRBJ2-1
CDR3 protein: CASSAPGRRYNEQFF

V gene: TRBV28
J gene: TRBJ2-1
CDR3 protein: CASSLPPFLASSSYNEQFF

V gene: TRBV5-4
J gene: TRBJ2-7
CDR3 protein: CASSLVGHDTYEQYF

V gene: TRBV5-1
J gene: TRBJ2-7
CDR3 protein: CASSFGTDMGEQYF

V gene: TRBV9
J gene: TRBJ1-1
CDR3 protein: CASSWGTGSTNTEAFF

V gene: TRBV13
J gene: TRBJ1-1
CDR3 protein: CASSYLTRKNTEAFF

V gene: TRBV9
J gene: TRBJ2-2
CDR3 protein: CASSVDSNTGELFF

V gene: TRBV10-3
J gene: TRBJ2-7
CDR3 protein: CAISPLTGGDEQYF

V gene: TRBV2
J gene: TRBJ2-7
CDR3 protein: CASSPGTGAPEQYF